This TCR beta chain was sequenced for a study of technical replicates of blood from a handful of donors (dated by TCRdb to the late 2010s). According to the germline V gene, CDR1 reads SGHNT and CDR2 reads YENEEA. The germline V and J ends show losses of 8 bases and 14 bases respectively, and no gene match explains 10 bases of the junction. The CDR3 holds 11 amino acids from the cysteine to the phenylalanine. The sequence is cut down to CDR3 DNA, 33 bases in frame from base 1. Libraries were prepared through the immunoSEQ multiplex PCR assay. This immuneACCESS table, as held by TCRdb, lists in-frame sequences with V and J called but not all clones. Of the missing ones, under half trace to an unresolved V gene in checked studies; the others have no known cause. This sample comprises fewer than 100,000 clones, under 97% of them detected only once. About 0.21% of the sample is taken by the ten largest.

This clone has more than one count but fewer than ten. Its recognized antigen is unknown. No base-level quality is on record; no much larger clone is a single base apart. The source of this sequence is a human donor in good health. Input material: T cells isolated from PBMCs. The V gene is TRBV11-3 and the J gene is TRBJ2-5; 8 nucleotides in the junction match TRBD1. The nucleotide sequence is TGTGCCAGCGAAAGACAGGGGAGTTTTTACTTC. It codes for CASERQGSFYF.